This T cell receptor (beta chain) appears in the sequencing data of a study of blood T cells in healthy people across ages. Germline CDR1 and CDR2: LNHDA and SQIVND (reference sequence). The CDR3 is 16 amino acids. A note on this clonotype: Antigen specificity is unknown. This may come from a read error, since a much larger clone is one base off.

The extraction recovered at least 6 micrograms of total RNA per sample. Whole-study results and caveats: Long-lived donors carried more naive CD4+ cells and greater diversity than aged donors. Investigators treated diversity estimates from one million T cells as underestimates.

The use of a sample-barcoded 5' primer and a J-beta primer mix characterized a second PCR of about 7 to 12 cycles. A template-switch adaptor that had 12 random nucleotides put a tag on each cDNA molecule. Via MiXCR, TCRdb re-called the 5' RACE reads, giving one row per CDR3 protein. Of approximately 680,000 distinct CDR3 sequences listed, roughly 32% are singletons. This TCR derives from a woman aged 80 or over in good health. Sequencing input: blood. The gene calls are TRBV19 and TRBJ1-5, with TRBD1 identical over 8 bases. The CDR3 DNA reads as TGTGCCAGTAGTTTTCAGCCGGGACAGGTCAATCAGCCCCGGCATTTT. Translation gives CASSFQPGQVNQPRHF.